A single sample is the source of the 30 T cell receptor beta chains below, sequenced in a study of tissue T cells after allogeneic stem cell transplantation. Repertoires were generated with immunoSEQ multiplex PCR, while TCRdb's copy carries only in-frame clones and drops some. Here the sample spans more than 3,500 clones, 59% being singletons. The sample consisted of tissue from the ileum, taken at autopsy. These receptors came from a male donor at least 60 years old with lung cancer.

The rearrangement joins TRBV9 to TRBJ1-6; TRBD1 matches 7 bases. Germline V gives CDR1 SGDLS, CDR2 YYNGEE. The ends lost 3 bases at V and 7 bases at J; junction bases unmatched: 4. CDR3 length equals 14 residues. The CDR3 sequence: CASSARDSNSPLHF. The CDR3, as DNA: TGTGCCAGCAGCGCCCGGGACAGCAATTCACCCCTCCACTTT.

Turning to this clone: Sequence at one end of the junction differs from germline and may be a read error. This chain connects TRBV29-1 to TRBJ2-1; D may be TRBD2 (5 bases). Germline V gene data show CDR1 as SQVTM and CDR2 as ANQGSEA. The CDR3 has 12 amino acids. CDR3 loop: CSVTRSYDEQFF. The CDR3 DNA follows: TGCAGCGTCACTAGGAGCTACGATGAGCAGTTCTTC.

This sequence joins TRBV11-2 and TRBJ2-1; 15 nucleotides align to TRBD2. J was trimmed by 9 bases and V by 3 bases; bases with no gene match: 3. CDR3 length: 15 amino acids. CDR1 and CDR2 from the germline V gene are SGHAT and FQNNGV. The CDR3 nucleotides are TGTGCCAGCAGCTTCGGACTAGCGGGGGGGAGTGAGCAGTTCTTC. Translated: CASSFGLAGGSEQFF.

Relative to its sample, this clone is medium-sized. Here the CDR3 reads CASSPVTEGTIYF. The CDR3 DNA reads TGTGCCAGCAGCCCTGTCACAGAGGGTACCATATATTTT. The rearrangement links TRBV9 to TRBJ1-3; D gene ambiguous. CDR1 is SGDLS and CDR2 is YYNGEE in the germline V gene. Deletions cut 4 bases from V and 10 bases from J, with 15 bases between. This CDR3 region has 13 residues.

A single count supports this clone. The chain couples TRBV15 to TRBJ1-2; no clear D. The ends were cut back, 4 bases at V and 4 bases at J, with 16 bases in the middle. Germline-derived CDR1 and CDR2 are LNHNV and YYDKDF (reference sequence). The CDR3 has 15 amino acids. CDR3 DNA sequence: TGTGCCACCAGCACGGGAGGGAGTGGTAGCTATGGCTACACCTTC. It is translated as CATSTGGSGSYGYTF.

The gene calls are TRBV19 and TRBJ1-1, with TRBD1 matching over 9 bases. CDR1 is LNHDA, CDR2 SQIVND, per germline (reference sequence). V dropped 1 base and J dropped 8; count of bases not matched to a gene: 5. The CDR3 has 14 residues. CDR3 in DNA: TGTGCCAGTAGTATAGGTCGGGACAGGGTAGAAGCTTTCTTT. Translating it yields CASSIGRDRVEAFF.

The chain carries TRBV28 and TRBJ2-7, with D possibly matching TRBD1 (6 bases). The germline V and J ends were trimmed by 3 bases and 3 bases, with 21 bases remaining between them. Germline assignment: CDR1 MDHEN and CDR2 SYDVKM. The CDR3 has 17 residues. The CDR3 DNA reads as TGTGCCAGCAGTTTCGGCTCTTACAACAGGGAAGACTACGAGCAGTACTTC. It encodes CASSFGSYNREDYEQYF. Based on the CDR3 plus reference TRBV28 and TRBJ2-7, the full variable domain is DVKVTQSSRYLVKRTGEKVFLECVQDMDHENMFWYRQDPGLGLRLIYFSYDVKMKEKGDIPEGYSVSREKKERFSLILESASTNQTSMYLCASSFGSYNREDYEQYFGPGTRLTVT.

This sequence joins TRBV29-1 and TRBJ1-1; D unclear. Germline CDR1 reads SQVTM; CDR2 reads ANQGSEA. CDR3 length: 13 residues. The germline V and J ends were trimmed by 7 bases and 0 bases, with 12 bases remaining between them. The CDR3 sequence is CSGSTEMNTEAFF. The CDR3 bases are TGCAGCGGATCAACGGAAATGAACACTGAAGCTTTCTTT. The full variable domain, completed using reference TRBV29-1 and TRBJ1-1, is SAVISQKPSRDICQRGTSLTIQCQVDSQVTMMFWYRQQPGQSLTLIATANQGSEATYESGFVIDKFPISRPNLTFSTLTVSNMSPEDSSIYLCSGSTEMNTEAFFGQGTRLTVV.

The chain has TRBV6-2 or TRBV6-3 and TRBJ2-7; TRBD1 aligns across 8 bases. Per germline, CDR1 MNHEY and CDR2 SVGEGT. V gave up 6 bases and J gave up 2 bases; unmatched junction bases: 9. CDR3 length: 15 residues. CDR3 loop: CASSPTGQGTYEQYF. The CDR3 DNA follows: TGTGCCAGCAGCCCCACTGGACAGGGAACCTACGAGCAGTACTTC.

The chain links TRBV28 to TRBJ1-2; TRBD1 agrees at 7 bases. Trimming took 2 bases from V and 7 from J; bases not matched to a gene: 10. The CDR3 totals 15 residues. CDR1 and CDR2 from the germline V gene are MDHEN and SYDVKM. CDR3 sequence (DNA): TGTGCCAGCAGTTTAAGTGACAGGGCGGTAGGTGGCTACACCTTC. Translating gives CASSLSDRAVGGYTF.

CDR3 nucleotides: TGTGCCAGCAGCCACGATTTCGGACAGGCCAGTTGGAACTATGGCTACACCTTC. Translation: CASSHDFGQASWNYGYTF. The rearrangement joins TRBV3-1 (or the pseudogene TRBV3-2) to TRBJ1-2, with 7 bases matching TRBD1. The length of the CDR3 is 18 residues. Germline-derived CDR1 and CDR2 are LGHDT and YNNKEL (reference sequence). V gave up 3 bases and J gave up 2 bases; unmatched junction bases: 15.

The rearrangement links TRBV19 to TRBJ2-7; D may be TRBD2 (6 bases). Germline-derived CDR1 and CDR2 are LNHDA and SQIVND (reference sequence). V was shortened by 4 bases and J by 2 bases, with 9 bases between the two germline ends. CDR3 length: 13 residues. The CDR3 is CASSTGLPYEQYF. CDR3 bases: TGTGCCAGTAGTACGGGACTCCCCTACGAGCAGTACTTC. The full variable domain, with the rest looked up from reference TRBV19 and TRBJ2-7, is DGGITQSPKYLFRKEGQNVTLSCEQNLNHDAMYWYRQDPGQGLRLIYYSQIVNDFQKGDIAEGYSVSREKKESFPLTVTSAQKNPTAFYLCASSTGLPYEQYFGPGTRLTVT.

This clone showed up just a few times. The gene calls are TRBV5-4 and TRBJ2-1; D unresolved. The germline V and J ends were trimmed by 1 base and 5 bases, with 13 bases remaining between them. The CDR3 is 15 amino acids. In germline, CDR1 is SGHNT, CDR2 YYREEE (reference sequence). The CDR3 DNA is TGTGCCAGCAGCTTGAGTTCAGCCTGGCACAATGAGCAGTTCTTC. Protein sequence: CASSLSSAWHNEQFF.

This clone was detected a few times. This rearrangement joins TRBV6-6 to TRBJ2-1; 12 bases map to TRBD1. V lost 2 bases, J lost 7 bases, and 3 bases stayed unmatched. There are 15 residues in the CDR3. In germline, CDR1 is MNHNY, CDR2 SVGAGI (reference sequence). The CDR3 loop is CASSYTGQGANEQFF. The CDR3 bases are TGTGCCAGCAGTTACACGGGACAGGGGGCAAATGAGCAGTTCTTC.

V usage is TRBV11-2 and J usage is TRBJ2-4; TRBD1 matches at 9 bases. The trim removed 5 bases at V and 5 bases at J, leaving 7 bases unmatched. CDR1 is SGHAT and CDR2 is FQNNGV in the germline V gene. CDR3 length: 15 residues. The CDR3 sequence is CASSPDRGHQNIQYF. CDR3 coding DNA: TGTGCCAGCAGCCCGGACAGGGGCCATCAAAACATTCAGTACTTC.

This chain uses TRBV12-3 or TRBV12-4 with TRBJ1-1; weak D call: TRBD1 (5 bases). V was clipped by 7 bases and J by 1 base, with 10 bases between them. The CDR3 has 13 amino acids. CDR3 sequence: CASTQETNTEAFF. The CDR3 nucleotides read TGTGCCAGCACACAGGAGACGAACACTGAAGCTTTCTTT.

V is TRBV7-2 and J is TRBJ2-7; 7 bases line up with TRBD2. V gave up 1 base and J gave up 0 bases; unmatched junction bases: 3. The CDR3 runs 15 residues. The germline V gene has CDR1 SGHTA and CDR2 FQGNSA. The CDR3 loop is CASSLGRGSSYEQYF. CDR3 nucleotides: TGTGCCAGCAGCTTAGGGCGGGGGAGCTCCTACGAGCAGTACTTC.

The V and J genes are TRBV24-1 and TRBJ2-7, with TRBD2 identical over 8 bases. V shed 5 bases and J 6 bases; nucleotides not matched to a gene: 8. Germline lookup yields CDR1 KGHDR and CDR2 SFDVKD. There are 14 residues in the CDR3. CDR3: CATSAGLGVGEQYF. The CDR3 DNA is TGTGCCACCAGTGCGGGACTAGGGGTCGGCGAGCAGTACTTC.

This clone was observed a few times. The chain has TRBV9 and TRBJ2-6; either TRBD1 or TRBD2 may supply D (5 bases each). V was pared by 4 bases and J by 1 base, with 9 bases between. Germline V CDR1 and CDR2: SGDLS, YYNGEE. This CDR3 contains 15 residues. The CDR3 region is CASSKEGSGANVLTF. The CDR3 coding sequence is TGTGCCAGCAGCAAAGAGGGGTCTGGGGCCAACGTCCTGACTTTC.

This rearrangement joins TRBV7-2 to TRBJ1-6, with D tentatively TRBD1 (6 bases). CDR1 is SGHTA, CDR2 FQGNSA, per germline. Trimming took off 5 bases at V and 7 bases at J, with 18 bases between the two ends. There are 16 residues in the CDR3. The CDR3 is CASSTRPGHSNSPLHF. The CDR3 DNA reads TGTGCCAGCAGCACACGCCCGGGACACTCGAATTCACCCCTCCACTTT.

This clone was counted a few times. CDR3 protein: CASSSGTGTEAFF. The CDR3 nucleotides are TGTGCCAGCAGCTCCGGGACAGGGACTGAAGCTTTCTTT. V gene TRBV5-4 combines with J gene TRBJ1-1, with 9 nucleotides matching TRBD1. The CDR3 contains 13 residues. CDR1 and CDR2 (germline): SGHNT, YYREEE (reference sequence). V lost 3 bases and J lost 5; bases outside the gene matches: 2.

In its sample, this clone was seen once. This chain links TRBV18 with TRBJ2-5; D might be TRBD2 (6 bases). The length of the CDR3 is 16 residues. V was trimmed by 2 bases and J by 5 bases, leaving 18 bases between them. Germline V CDR1 and CDR2: KGHSH, LQKENI. The CDR3 coding sequence is TGTGCCAGCTCACCAGTCCCCCCGGGAGAGAAGGAGACCCAGTACTTC. Amino acids: CASSPVPPGEKETQYF.

The rearrangement joins TRBV11-2 to TRBJ2-7, with 7 positions matching TRBD2. The germline V gene encodes CDR1 SGHAT and CDR2 FQNNGV. The CDR3 extends over 14 amino acids. Unmatched junction bases numbered 6, after V lost 3 bases and J lost 4 bases. CDR3 in amino acids: CASSFGQGGYEQYF. CDR3 bases: TGTGCCAGCAGCTTTGGCCAGGGAGGGTACGAGCAGTACTTC.

This clone was counted between two and nine times. This rearrangement joins TRBV10-3 to TRBJ1-1; D is ambiguous. Germline CDR1 is ENHRY and CDR2 is SYGVKD. Trimming pared 11 bases from V and 2 bases from J, leaving 27 bases between. This CDR3 is 17 amino acids long. CDR3 nucleotide sequence: TGTGCCGCCTCACCCTGGGCTCTCGACGCGCGAAACACTGAAGCTTTCTTT. This gives the protein CAASPWALDARNTEAFF.

The DNA of the CDR3 is TGTGCCAGCTCTGAGACAGATTATCTCTCTGGGGCCAACGTCCTGACTTTC. As protein: CASSETDYLSGANVLTF. This chain links TRBV18 with TRBJ2-6, with D tentatively TRBD1 (5 bases). This CDR3 spans 17 amino acids. The V end was cut by 6 bases, the J end by 0 bases, with 15 bases between. Per germline, CDR1 KGHSH and CDR2 LQKENI.

The chain recombines TRBV5-8 with TRBJ1-2; D might be TRBD1 (5 bases). The germline V gene has CDR1 SGHTS and CDR2 YDEGEE. Deletions cut 4 bases from V and 8 bases from J, with 21 bases between. This CDR3 has 15 amino acids. In DNA form, the CDR3 reads TGTGCCAGCAGCCCAGGGATGGGAGGCACCTCCGGCTACACCTTC. This gives the protein CASSPGMGGTSGYTF.

In this sample, this clone turned up a few times. This chain joins TRBV7-9 and TRBJ2-5; possibly TRBD1 for D (5 bases). V lost 2 bases and J 5 bases, leaving 15 bases between the germline ends. Per the germline V gene, CDR1 is SEHNR and CDR2 is FQNEAQ (reference sequence). The CDR3 totals 15 residues. CDR3 sequence reads: CASSLKRQGEETQYF. In DNA, the CDR3 is TGTGCCAGCAGCTTAAAGAGGCAGGGTGAGGAGACCCAGTACTTC.

The chain is built from TRBV25-1 and TRBJ2-2; D is ambiguous. Trimming left V 6 bases short and J 5 bases short, with 13 bases between. Germline V lookup: CDR1 MGHDK, CDR2 SYGVNS. CDR3 length: 14 residues. CDR3 region: CASSDSEATGELFF. The CDR3 DNA follows: TGTGCCAGCAGCGACTCAGAAGCTACCGGGGAGCTGTTTTTT.

By share of the sample, this clone is medium-sized. This chain connects TRBV7-6 to TRBJ2-2; D gene uncertain. Trimming shortened V by 5 bases and J by 2 bases, and 12 bases separated the two germline ends. The CDR3 spans 15 residues. CDR1 is SGHVS, CDR2 FNYEAQ, per germline. The CDR3 DNA reads as TGTGCCAGCAGCCCCTTAGGGTCTAACACCGGGGAGCTGTTTTTT. As protein: CASSPLGSNTGELFF.

The V call is TRBV10-2, the J call TRBJ1-1; D gene unclear. The CDR3 contains 14 residues. With 2 bases removed from V and 0 bases from J, the gap between germline ends came to 7 bases. The germline V gene encodes CDR1 WSHSY and CDR2 SAAADI. As DNA, the CDR3 is TGCGCCAGCAGTGAGAAGGGAATGAACACTGAAGCTTTCTTT. It codes for CASSEKGMNTEAFF.